This note documents a single T cell receptor beta chain sequence. This sample was taken from a study of CD8+ T cells in alopecia areata. This CDR3 comprises 15 residues. The V gene's germline CDR1 is SGHTA and CDR2 FQGTGA. J lost 6 bases, V lost 2 bases, and 4 bases had no gene match. Following extraction, RNA underwent reverse transcription to cDNA, which served as the sequencing template. Sequencing was performed with immunoSEQ multiplex PCR; in TCRdb, only in-frame clones are kept and a portion is missing. The data hold around 100,000 clones, with 41% observed a single time. V usage is TRBV7-3 and J usage is TRBJ2-1; 10 positions match TRBD2. The sequence was obtained from a human donor with alopecia areata. The sample consisted of CD4+ T cells sorted from blood. The CDR3 region is CASSLVLAGINEQFF. The CDR3, as DNA: TGTGCCAGCAGCTTAGTACTAGCGGGGATCAATGAGCAGTTCTTC.